In its sample, the clone carrying this T cell receptor (beta chain) was seen once. This sample also contains other DNA sequences that code for the same CDR3. Using immunoSEQ multiplex PCR, the repertoire was profiled, and TCRdb retains in-frame clones only, with some absent. The table has about 30,000 clones, around 83% seen once; the top ten hold about 19%. These data belong to a study of OX40 agonist ivuxolimab in advanced cancers. Study context: Enrolled patients in dose escalation had cancers that were hepatocellular carcinoma, melanoma, renal cell or head and neck cancer. Three patients responded partially, comprising one with hepatocellular carcinoma and two with cutaneous melanoma.

Trimming took off 5 bases at V and 1 base at J, with 8 bases between the two ends. The CDR3 is 13 amino acids. Germline V CDR1 and CDR2: LNHNV, YYDKDF (reference sequence). V gene TRBV15 combines with J gene TRBJ1-1, with unresolved D. The clonotype originates from an adult with an advanced solid tumor such as melanoma, head and neck, liver or kidney cancer. The specimen comprised CD4+ or CD8+ T cells sorted from blood, sampled in a trial of the OX40 agonist ivuxolimab. CDR3 sequence: CATSLGRNTEAFF. In DNA, the CDR3 is TGTGCCACCAGCCTAGGCAGGAACACTGAAGCTTTCTTT.